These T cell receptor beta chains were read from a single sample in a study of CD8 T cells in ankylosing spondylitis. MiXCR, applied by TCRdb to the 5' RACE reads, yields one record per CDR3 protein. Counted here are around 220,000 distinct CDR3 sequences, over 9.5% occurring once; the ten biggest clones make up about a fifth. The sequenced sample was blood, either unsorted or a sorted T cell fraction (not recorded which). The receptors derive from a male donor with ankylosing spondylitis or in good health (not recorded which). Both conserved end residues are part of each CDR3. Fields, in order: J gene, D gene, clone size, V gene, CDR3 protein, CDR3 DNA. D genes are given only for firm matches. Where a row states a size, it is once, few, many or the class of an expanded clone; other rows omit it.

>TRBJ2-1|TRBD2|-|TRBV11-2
CASSLDQERGGRFF
TGTGCCAGCAGCTTAGATCAGGAGCGGGGAGGTCGGTTCTTC
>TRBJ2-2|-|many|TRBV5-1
CASSLVGGDPGELFF
TGCGCCAGCAGCTTGGTTGGGGGTGATCCCGGGGAGCTGTTTTTT
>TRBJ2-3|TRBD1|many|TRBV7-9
CASSLDQGEDTDTQYF
TGTGCCAGCAGCTTAGATCAGGGGGAAGACACAGATACGCAGTATTTT
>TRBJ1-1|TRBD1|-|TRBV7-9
CASSFGTGGGTEAFF
TGTGCCAGCAGCTTCGGGACAGGGGGGGGGACTGAAGCTTTCTTT
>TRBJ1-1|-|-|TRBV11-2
CASSPSDAWNTEAFF
TGTGCCAGCAGCCCATCAGACGCCTGGAACACTGAAGCTTTCTTT
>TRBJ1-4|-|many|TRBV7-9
CASSIRQETNEKLFF
TGTGCCAGCAGCATAAGACAGGAGACTAATGAAAAACTGTTTTTT
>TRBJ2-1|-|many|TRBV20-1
CSARVHNEQFF
TGCAGTGCCCGGGTGCACAATGAGCAGTTCTTC
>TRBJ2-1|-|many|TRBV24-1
CATLIGRPTLDEQFF
TGTGCCACTCTCATAGGTCGGCCAACACTGGATGAGCAGTTCTTC
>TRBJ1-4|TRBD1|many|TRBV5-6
CASSLDRGQRNEKLFF
TGTGCCAGCAGCTTGGACAGGGGTCAAAGAAATGAAAAACTGTTTTTT
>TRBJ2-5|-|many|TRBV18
CASSPNGRSEETQYF
TGTGCCAGCTCACCCAATGGACGGTCCGAAGAGACCCAGTACTTC
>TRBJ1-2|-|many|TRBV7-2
CASSLGGLNYGYTF
TGTGCCAGCAGCTTAGGGGGTCTGAACTATGGCTACACCTTC
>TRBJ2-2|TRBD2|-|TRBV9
CASSVGVAISGGSNTGELFF
TGTGCCAGCAGCGTAGGAGTGGCGATTAGCGGGGGTTCGAACACCGGGGAGCTGTTTTTT
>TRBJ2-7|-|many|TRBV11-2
CASSLVSSGEQYF
TGTGCCAGCAGCTTAGTCTCTTCGGGCGAGCAGTACTTC
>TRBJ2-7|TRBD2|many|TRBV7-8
CASSLGRRGAFYEQYF
TGTGCCAGCAGCTTAGGACGGCGGGGGGCATTCTACGAGCAGTACTTC
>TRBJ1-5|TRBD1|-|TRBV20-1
CSAGGQGARQPQHF
TGCAGTGCGGGGGGACAGGGGGCCCGTCAGCCCCAGCATTTT
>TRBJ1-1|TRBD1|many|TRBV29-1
CSARQGGGTEAFF
TGCAGCGCACGACAGGGAGGGGGCACTGAAGCTTTCTTT
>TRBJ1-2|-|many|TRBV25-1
CASSWTAQGYSDGYTF
TGTGCCAGCAGTTGGACAGCACAGGGCTATTCGGATGGCTACACCTTC
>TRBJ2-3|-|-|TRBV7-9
CASSRPGISTDTQYF
TGTGCCAGCAGCCGCCCAGGCATATCCACAGATACGCAGTATTTT
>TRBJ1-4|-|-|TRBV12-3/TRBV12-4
CASSLGDPLREKLFF
TGTGCCAGCAGTTTAGGAGACCCCTTGCGGGAAAAACTGTTTTTT
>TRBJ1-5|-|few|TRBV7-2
CASRTQGVGNQPQHF
TGTGCCAGCAGGACACAGGGAGTGGGCAATCAGCCCCAGCATTTT
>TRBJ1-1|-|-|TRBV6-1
CASSRQTGLSTEAFF
TGTGCCAGCAGCCGTCAAACAGGATTGAGCACTGAAGCTTTCTTT
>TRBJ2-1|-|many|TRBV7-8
CASSLQLYNYNEQFF
TGTGCCAGCAGCTTACAGCTGTATAACTACAATGAGCAGTTCTTC
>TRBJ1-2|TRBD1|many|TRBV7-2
CASSLVGQGGYTF
TGTGCCAGCAGCTTAGTAGGACAGGGGGGCTACACCTTC
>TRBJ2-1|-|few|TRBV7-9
CASSLARRNEQFF
TGTGCCAGCAGCTTAGCGCGGCGCAATGAGCAGTTCTTC
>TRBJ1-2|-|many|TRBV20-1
CSAPSGITIYGYTF
TGCAGTGCTCCTTCGGGCATAACCATCTATGGCTACACCTTC
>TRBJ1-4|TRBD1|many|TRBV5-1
CASGDRPEKLFF
TGCGCCAGCGGGGACAGGCCGGAAAAACTGTTTTTT
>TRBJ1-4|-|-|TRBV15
CATSVGSSGREKLFF
TGTGCCACCAGCGTAGGGAGTTCGGGACGCGAAAAACTGTTTTTT
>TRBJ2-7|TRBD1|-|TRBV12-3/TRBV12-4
CASSFGTGVYEQYF
TGTGCCAGCAGTTTTGGGACAGGGGTGTACGAGCAGTACTTC
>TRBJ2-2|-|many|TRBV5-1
CASSLAGRIPGELFF
TGCGCCAGCAGCTTGGCCGGGCGGATCCCCGGGGAGCTGTTTTTT
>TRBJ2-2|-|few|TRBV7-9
CASRRTENTGELFF
TGTGCCAGCCGCCGGACAGAGAACACCGGGGAGCTGTTTTTT
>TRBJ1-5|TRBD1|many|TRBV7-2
CASSLEGAGNQPQHF
TGTGCCAGCAGTTTGGAGGGGGCTGGTAATCAGCCCCAGCATTTT
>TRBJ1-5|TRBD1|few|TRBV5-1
CASSLTGQGNQPQHF
TGCGCCAGCAGCTTGACGGGACAGGGTAATCAGCCCCAGCATTTT
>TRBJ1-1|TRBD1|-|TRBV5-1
CASSSRPGGQNTEAFF
TGCGCCAGCAGCTCCCGTCCAGGGGGTCAGAACACTGAAGCTTTCTTT
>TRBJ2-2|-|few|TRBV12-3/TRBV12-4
CASSPDSYTGELFF
TGTGCCAGCAGTCCCGACAGTTACACCGGGGAGCTGTTTTTT
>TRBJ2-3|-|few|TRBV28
CASSLPRMDTQYF
TGTGCCAGCAGTTTACCCCGCATGGATACGCAGTATTTT
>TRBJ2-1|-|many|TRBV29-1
CSVEDTASSYNEQFF
TGCAGCGTTGAAGATACTGCAAGCTCCTACAATGAGCAGTTCTTC
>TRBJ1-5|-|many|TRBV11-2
CASSPDRRNQPQHF
TGTGCCAGCAGCCCAGACAGGAGGAATCAGCCCCAGCATTTT
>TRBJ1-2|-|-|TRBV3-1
CASSLETRGYTF
TGTGCCAGCAGCCTGGAGACAAGGGGCTACACCTTC
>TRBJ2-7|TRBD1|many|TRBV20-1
CSADRGSYEQYF
TGCAGTGCGGACAGGGGTTCCTACGAGCAGTACTTC
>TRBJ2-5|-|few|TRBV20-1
CSAATRAETQYF
TGCAGTGCCGCGACGCGGGCGGAGACCCAGTACTTC
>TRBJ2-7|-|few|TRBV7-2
CASSVSSGTPTYEQYF
TGTGCCAGCAGCGTTTCATCCGGGACTCCCACCTACGAGCAGTACTTC
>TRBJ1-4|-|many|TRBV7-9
CASTSGWGEKLFF
TGTGCCAGCACCTCAGGGTGGGGTGAAAAACTGTTTTTT
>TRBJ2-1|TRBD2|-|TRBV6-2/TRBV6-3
CASGLAGVLSYNEQFF
TGTGCCTCGGGACTAGCGGGGGTCCTCTCCTACAATGAGCAGTTCTTC
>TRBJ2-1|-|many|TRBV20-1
CSALQVAGEQFF
TGCAGTGCTCTGCAGGTCGCGGGCGAGCAGTTCTTC
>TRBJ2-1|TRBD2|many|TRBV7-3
CASSFSGVSYNEQFF
TGTGCCAGCAGCTTTAGCGGGGTTTCCTACAATGAGCAGTTCTTC
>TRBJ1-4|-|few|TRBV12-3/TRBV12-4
CASSLNGVGSNEKLFF
TGTGCCAGCAGTTTAAACGGAGTGGGGTCTAATGAAAAACTGTTTTTT
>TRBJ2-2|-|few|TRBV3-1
CASSQGMATGELFF
TGTGCCAGCAGCCAAGGGATGGCCACCGGGGAGCTGTTTTTT
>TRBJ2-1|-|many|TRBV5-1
CASNNGEAYNEQFF
TGCGCCAGCAACAACGGGGAAGCCTACAATGAGCAGTTCTTC
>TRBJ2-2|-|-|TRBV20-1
CSARTQGRELFF
TGCAGTGCTAGAACACAAGGGCGGGAGCTGTTTTTT